A selection of T cell receptor beta chains follows, all from one sample in a study of T-cell reconstitution after alpha-beta-depleted transplantation in children. TCRdb reprocessed the PCR reads via MiXCR and lists one record per CDR3 protein. The table shows around 87,000 distinct CDR3 sequences, with roughly 8.8% occurring only once. The sample was PBMCs from the stem cell graft donor, taken from the stem cell graft. These receptors were taken from a human donor who donated a stem cell graft to a child with congenital amegakaryocytic thrombocytopenia. CDR3s leave out the opening cysteine and the closing phenylalanine or tryptophan.

cdr3_length v_call cdr3_aa
17 TRBV20-1 SAPNTGVTLVGTYNEQF
13 TRBV7-6 ASSLPPPRTDTQY
13 TRBV12-3/TRBV12-4 ASSLRTRGGETQY
13 TRBV9 ASSAAAGGGYGYT
13 TRBV7-9 ASSLLSPGTGELF
13 TRBV5-1 ASTNDTTSGNTIY
11 TRBV7-2 ASSPDSLYGYT
11 TRBV30 AWAGGGDGELF
13 TRBV4-2 ASSQEGTGPTEAF
14 TRBV12-3/TRBV12-4 ASSSPLSGPTSPLH
13 TRBV3-1 ASSLSGSYNSPLH
11 TRBV20-1 SAGQGISDGYT
9 TRBV29-1 SVVRADGYT
12 TRBV5-1 ASTRDRRDYGYT
16 TRBV7-6 ASSLSSGPPMGGSPLH
14 TRBV10-3 AISGDSGGAADTQY
10 TRBV29-1 SVGQLPETQY
14 TRBV30 AWSVRLGGDGSPLH
10 TRBV28 ASSLFLGEQF
10 TRBV20-1 SARGGWAEAF
14 TRBV18 ASSPSGGTGYDTQY
14 TRBV13 AMGPGASCMFHEQY
14 TRBV5-6 ASSEFPGQGVYEQY
12 TRBV20-1 SARGGGNSYEQY
14 TRBV21-1 ASLGVRSGAYNEQF
16 TRBV12-3/TRBV12-4 ASSPGLESLSGANVLT
14 TRBV4-1 ASSQGWTGRAGELF
10 TRBV12-3/TRBV12-4 ASRLFTDTQY
11 TRBV6-5 ASSYNRQETQY
16 TRBV28 TLCLGTVLGPPTDTQY
13 TRBV5-1 ASSPVPDSNTEAF
9 TRBV6-5 ASRRDSSAF
10 TRBV12-3/TRBV12-4 ASSLGYQPQH
12 TRBV14 ASSQVEGYNEQF
11 TRBV9 ASRDETQETQY
14 TRBV24-1 ATSPTGEGEEDTQY
12 TRBV20-1 SARGLGIADTQY
10 TRBV10-3 AISGTSGSQY
14 TRBV5-5 ASSSQGLGTNEKLF
15 TRBV20-1 SARDRGGPFYNSPLH
17 TRBV2 ASSVRGTSGRGGTDTQY
13 TRBV5-1 ASRDRASGRYEQY
13 TRBV18 ASSPRIGDNSPLH
11 TRBV3-1 ASSQDLSEEQY
11 TRBV7-8 ASSLMRSEKLF
10 TRBV27 ASSFSGATQY
12 TRBV29-1 SVQGQSNTGELF
13 TRBV5-1 ASSFSGGQSDTQY
13 TRBV9 ASSVTAGGGYEQF
12 TRBV12-3/TRBV12-4 ASSPREDHNEQF
12 TRBV12-3/TRBV12-4 ASSPGDRAYEQY
9 TRBV20-1 SARAHTEAF